Following are 20 T cell receptor beta chains from one sample sequenced in a study of metastatic and nonmetastatic thyroid tumors. Using MiXCR, TCRdb re-called clones from the PCR reads. This table holds around 41,000 clones, 3% to 3.5% found once. No treatment of any kind had been given to any patient before thyroid surgery. Material for sequencing was blood. The receptors here all came from a female donor with papillary thyroid cancer or a benign thyroid nodule (not recorded which). Some clones in this sample may be carry-over from other donors' samples.

This clone was observed many times. A read error may explain this, as a much larger clone is one base away. Different DNA sequences within this sample yield the same CDR3. The chain couples TRBV19 to TRBJ1-5; a possible D gene is TRBD1 (5 bases). Germline CDR1 reads LNHDA; CDR2 reads SQIVND (reference sequence). V was trimmed by 3 bases and J by 1 base, leaving 7 bases between them. This CDR3 comprises 14 residues. CDR3 protein: CASSIQGSNQPQHF. The CDR3 DNA reads TGTGCCAGTAGTATCCAGGGAAGCAATCAGCCCCAGCATTTT.

This clone was recorded a few times. J is TRBJ1-5 and V is TRBV24-1, with D tentatively TRBD1 (6 bases). Germline V gives CDR1 KGHDR, CDR2 SFDVKD. This CDR3 is built from 17 residues. V was clipped by 5 bases and J by 6 bases, with 22 bases between them. DNA of the CDR3: TGTGCCACCAGTGGCCAGGGGTCTGGCGTGTTCGTTCAGCCCCAGCATTTT. Protein sequence: CATSGQGSGVFVQPQHF.

By share, this clone ranks as medium-sized (0.01 to 0.1%). V gene TRBV6-1 combines with J gene TRBJ1-3; D unclear. The CDR3 contains 15 residues. V shed 7 bases and J shed 0 bases, with 13 bases lying between them. In germline, CDR1 is MNHNS, CDR2 SASEGT. In nucleotides, the CDR3 is TGTGCCAGCACCCTGGACGGGAGCTCTGGAAACACCATATATTTT. This codes for CASTLDGSSGNTIYF.

This clone was detected ten times or more. The DNA of the CDR3 is TGTGCCTGGAGTGTACCCCTTATAGCGGGAGAGACCCAGTACTTC. Translating gives CAWSVPLIAGETQYF. V is TRBV30 and J is TRBJ2-5, with TRBD2 matching 7 bases. CDR3 length equals 15 residues. V lost 0 bases to trimming and J lost 4 bases; unmatched junction nucleotides: 8. Germline V lookup: CDR1 GTSNPN, CDR2 SVGIG (reference sequence).

This chain connects TRBV4-3 to TRBJ2-7; 10 bases fit TRBD2. The CDR3 covers 16 residues. The germline V gene has CDR1 LGHNA and CDR2 YSLEER. The J segment lost 1 base and the V segment lost 3 bases, leaving 6 bases of the junction unmatched. CDR3 DNA sequence: TGCGCCAGCAGCCACGCACAGACTAGCGGGTCCTACGAGCAGTACTTC. It encodes CASSHAQTSGSYEQYF.

Many counts were recorded for this clone. V is TRBV5-6 and J is TRBJ1-6; possibly TRBD1 for D (6 bases). V shed 3 bases and J shed 6 bases, with 10 bases lying between them. The CDR3 is 14 amino acids. Germline CDR1 is SGHDT and CDR2 is YYEEEE. In DNA form, the CDR3 reads TGTGCCAGCAGCTCCGGGACACCTAATTCACCCCTCCACTTT. This sequence encodes CASSSGTPNSPLHF.

The sample holds many counts of this clone. The rearrangement joins TRBV30 to TRBJ2-3, with 8 bases fitting TRBD2. The ends lost 1 base at V and 6 bases at J; junction bases unmatched: 6. Germline V gene lookup returns CDR1 GTSNPN and CDR2 SVGIG (reference sequence). This CDR3 region has 14 residues. The chain's CDR3 is CAWSGGAGGDTQYF. Here the CDR3 DNA reads TGTGCCTGGAGTGGGGGGGCGGGAGGCGATACGCAGTATTTT.

In its sample, this clone was seen many times. It is likely a read error, because the conserved phenylalanine at the end of the CDR3 is missing. This rearrangement joins TRBV7-9 to TRBJ2-7; 8 nucleotides line up with TRBD2. The V gene's germline CDR1 is SEHNR and CDR2 FQNEAQ (reference sequence). V lost 5 bases to trimming and J lost 2 bases; unmatched junction nucleotides: 5. This CDR3 has 14 amino acids. CDR3 nucleotides: TGTGCCAGCAGCCCCCCTAGCGGGCCCTACGAGCAGTACCTC. Encoded protein: CASSPPSGPYEQYL.

The table lists this clone with many counts. The rearrangement uses TRBV2 and TRBJ1-6; a weak D match, TRBD1 (5 bases). Germline loops: CDR1 SNHLY, CDR2 FYNNEI. With 8 bases removed from V and 7 bases from J, the gap between germline ends came to 6 bases. The CDR3 length is 11 residues. The CDR3 region is CASRGNSPLHF. CDR3 DNA: TGTGCCAGCCGGGGGAATTCACCCCTCCACTTT. The variable domain in full, completed from reference TRBV2 and TRBJ1-6, reads EPEVTQTPSHQVTQMGQEVILRCVPISNHLYFYWYRQILGQKVEFLVSFYNNEISEKSEIFDDQFSVERPDGSNFTLKIRSTKLEDSAMYFCASRGNSPLHFGNGTRLTVT.

This clone was seen many times. The genes are TRBV4-1 and TRBJ2-1, with D perhaps given as TRBD1 or TRBD2 (5 bases each). Trimming shortened V by 4 bases and J by 4 bases, and 20 bases separated the two germline ends. Germline V CDR1 and CDR2: MGHRA, YSYEKL. The CDR3 contains 17 residues. CDR3 sequence reads: CASSPHTGTSAYNEQFF. DNA of the CDR3: TGCGCCAGCAGCCCGCACACCGGGACGAGCGCGTACAATGAGCAGTTCTTC.

This clone was counted ten times or more. This rearrangement joins TRBV11-2 to TRBJ1-1; D might be TRBD1 (5 bases). This CDR3 spans 14 amino acids. CDR1 and CDR2 from the germline V gene are SGHAT and FQNNGV. The V gene lost 5 bases and the J gene lost 3 bases, with 13 bases spanning the gap. DNA for the CDR3: TGTGCCAGCAGCCCCTGGGACGGATACACTGAAGCTTTCTTT. Amino acid sequence: CASSPWDGYTEAFF.

This clone was recorded at least ten times. V and J are TRBV6-2 or TRBV6-3 and TRBJ1-2; TRBD1 might be the D (5 bases). V was shortened by 3 bases and J by 3 bases, with 8 bases between the two germline ends. CDR3 size: 13 residues. The germline CDR1 and CDR2 sequences are MNHEY and SVGEGT. The CDR3 nucleotides are TGTGCCAGCAGTTATGAAGGGGACTATGGCTACACCTTC. It translates to CASSYEGDYGYTF.

The chain joins TRBV6-5 to TRBJ2-6; 8 bases are shared with TRBD1. This CDR3 comprises 18 residues. V lost 0 bases, J lost 4 bases, and 8 bases stayed unmatched. Germline lookup yields CDR1 MNHEY and CDR2 SVGAGI. The CDR3 here is CASSYSSHRGSGANVLTF. In DNA form, the CDR3 reads TGTGCCAGCAGTTACTCTTCACACAGGGGGTCGGGGGCCAACGTCCTGACTTTC.

This chain joins TRBV11-1 and TRBJ1-1; 7 bases map to TRBD1. This CDR3 is built from 14 residues. Germline-derived CDR1 and CDR2 are SGHAT and FQDESV (reference sequence). The junction had 4 bases not matched to a gene; V was cut back by 2 bases and J by 4 bases. CDR3 amino acids: CASSLTYRGTEAFF. Written as DNA, the CDR3 is TGTGCCAGCAGCTTAACATACAGGGGCACTGAAGCTTTCTTT.

The genes are TRBV4-3 and TRBJ2-7; D gene unclear. Germline V gene data show CDR1 as LGHNA and CDR2 as YSLEER. There are 14 residues in the CDR3. Between the trimmed V and J ends, which lost 3 bases and 5 bases, there was a span of 14 bases. This chain's CDR3 is CASSHTLPGDEQYF. DNA of the CDR3: TGCGCCAGCAGCCATACACTGCCTGGGGACGAGCAGTACTTC.

V gene TRBV12-3 or TRBV12-4 combines with J gene TRBJ2-1; D call uncertain. The better agreement between TRBJ2-5 and the DNA end casts doubt on the J call. The CDR3 spans 14 residues. The CDR3 protein is CASSPFGIQGTQYF. The CDR3 region has the DNA TGTGCCAGCAGCCCCTTTGGGATACAAGGTACCCAGTACTTC.

This clone was seen a handful of times. The CDR3 loop reads CASSLGTGYRGYEQYF. Written as DNA, the CDR3 is TGTGCCAGCAGTTTAGGGACAGGGTACCGGGGCTACGAGCAGTACTTC. The rearrangement links TRBV28 to TRBJ2-7; 9 bases match TRBD1. This CDR3 contains 16 residues. Germline loops: CDR1 MDHEN, CDR2 SYDVKM. Trimming took 2 bases from V and 3 from J; bases not matched to a gene: 8. Looking up the rest from reference TRBV28 and TRBJ2-7 gives the full variable domain: DVKVTQSSRYLVKRTGEKVFLECVQDMDHENMFWYRQDPGLGLRLIYFSYDVKMKEKGDIPEGYSVSREKKERFSLILESASTNQTSMYLCASSLGTGYRGYEQYFGPGTRLTVT.

The chain carries TRBV6-4 and TRBJ1-2; 12 positions agree with TRBD1. V lost 4 bases to trimming and J lost 4 bases; unmatched junction nucleotides: 10. The germline V gene has CDR1 MRHNA and CDR2 SNTAGT. The CDR3 covers 17 residues. The CDR3: CASSVGQGASWGYGYTF. CDR3 sequence (DNA): TGTGCCAGCAGTGTGGGACAGGGGGCTAGTTGGGGCTATGGCTACACCTTC.

This clone showed up many times. The V and J genes are TRBV7-2 and TRBJ2-7; 10 bases are a match to TRBD2. CDR1 SGHTA and CDR2 FQGNSA come from the germline V gene. V gave up 1 base and J gave up 7 bases; unmatched junction bases: 4. This CDR3 contains 14 residues. DNA of the CDR3: TGTGCCAGCAGCTTAGGGACTAGCGGCTTTGAGCAGTACTTC. Translation gives CASSLGTSGFEQYF.

This chain links TRBV27 with TRBJ2-1, with 7 bases that match TRBD1. CDR1 is MNHEY and CDR2 is SMNVEV in the germline V gene (reference sequence). This CDR3 is built from 13 residues. Trimming took 4 bases from V and 8 from J; bases not matched to a gene: 5. CDR3 DNA sequence: TGTGCCAGCAGTTCAGCCGACAGGGATGAGCAGTTCTTC. Translating it yields CASSSADRDEQFF.